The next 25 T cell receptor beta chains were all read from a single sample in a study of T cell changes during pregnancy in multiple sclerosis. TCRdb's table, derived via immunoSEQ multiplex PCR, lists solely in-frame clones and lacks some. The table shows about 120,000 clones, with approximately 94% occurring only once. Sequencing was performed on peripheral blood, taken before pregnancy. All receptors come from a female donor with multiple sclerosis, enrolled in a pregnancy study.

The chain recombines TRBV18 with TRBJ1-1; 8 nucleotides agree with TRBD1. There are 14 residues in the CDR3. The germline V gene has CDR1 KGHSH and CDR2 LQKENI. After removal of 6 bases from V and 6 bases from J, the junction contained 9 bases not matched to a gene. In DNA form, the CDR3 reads TGTGCCAGCTCCCCGGACAGGGCAGCGGCTGAAGCTTTCTTT. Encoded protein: CASSPDRAAAEAFF. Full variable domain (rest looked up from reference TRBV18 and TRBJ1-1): NAGVMQNPRHLVRRRGQEARLRCSPMKGHSHVYWYRQLPEEGLKFMVYLQKENIIDESGMPKERFSAEFPKEGPSILRIQQVVRGDSAAYFCASSPDRAAAEAFFGQGTRLTVV.

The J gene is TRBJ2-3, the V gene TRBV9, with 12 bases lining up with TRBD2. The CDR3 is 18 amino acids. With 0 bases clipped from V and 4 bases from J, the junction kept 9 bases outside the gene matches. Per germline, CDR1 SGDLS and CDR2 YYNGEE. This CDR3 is CASSVVGEASGRADTQYF. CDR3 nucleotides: TGTGCCAGCAGCGTAGTAGGGGAGGCTAGCGGGAGGGCAGATACGCAGTATTTT. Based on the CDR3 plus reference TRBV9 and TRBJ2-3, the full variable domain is DSGVTQTPKHLITATGQRVTLRCSPRSGDLSVYWYQQSLDQGLQFLIQYYNGEERAKGNILERFSAQQFPDLHSELNLSSLELGDSALYFCASSVVGEASGRADTQYFGPGTRLTVL.

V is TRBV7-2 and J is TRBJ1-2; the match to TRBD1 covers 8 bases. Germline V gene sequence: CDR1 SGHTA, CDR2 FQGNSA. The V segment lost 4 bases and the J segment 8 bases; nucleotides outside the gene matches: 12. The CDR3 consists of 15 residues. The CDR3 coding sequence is TGTGCCAGCAGCTCGGACAGGGCGGAGTTGGGAGGCTACACCTTC. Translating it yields CASSSDRAELGGYTF.

The CDR3 sequence is CASRLVASSLVSNTEAFF. The CDR3 region has the DNA TGTGCAAGTCGCTTAGTTGCTAGTTCGTTGGTGTCGAACACTGAAGCTTTCTTT. This rearrangement joins TRBV12-2 to TRBJ1-1. TRBV12-2 is classified as a pseudogene. The CDR3 is 18 residues long.

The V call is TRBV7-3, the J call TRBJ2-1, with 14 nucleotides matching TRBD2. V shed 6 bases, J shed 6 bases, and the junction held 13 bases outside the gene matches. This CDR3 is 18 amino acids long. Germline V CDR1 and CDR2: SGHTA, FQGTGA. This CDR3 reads CASSPQPGLAGAGNEQFF. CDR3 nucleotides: TGTGCCAGCAGTCCCCAGCCGGGACTAGCGGGAGCGGGCAATGAGCAGTTCTTC.

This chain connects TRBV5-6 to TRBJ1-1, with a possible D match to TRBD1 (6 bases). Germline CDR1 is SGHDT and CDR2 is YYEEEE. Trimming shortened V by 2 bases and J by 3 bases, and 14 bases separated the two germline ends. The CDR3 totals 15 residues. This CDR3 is CASSLQGPRHTEAFF. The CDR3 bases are TGTGCCAGCAGCTTACAGGGACCCAGGCACACTGAAGCTTTCTTT.

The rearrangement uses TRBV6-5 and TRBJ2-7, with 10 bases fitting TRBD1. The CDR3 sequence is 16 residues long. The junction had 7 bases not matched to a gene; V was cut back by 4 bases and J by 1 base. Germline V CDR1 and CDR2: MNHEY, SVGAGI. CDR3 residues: CASSSPGTGASYEQYF. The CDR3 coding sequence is TGTGCCAGCAGTTCCCCCGGGACAGGGGCATCCTACGAGCAGTACTTC.

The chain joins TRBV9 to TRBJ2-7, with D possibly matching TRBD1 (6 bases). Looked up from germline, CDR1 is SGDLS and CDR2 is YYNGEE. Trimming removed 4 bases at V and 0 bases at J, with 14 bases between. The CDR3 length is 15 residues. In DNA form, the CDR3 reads TGTGCCAGCAGCCCCCATGGGGACACCTCCTACGAGCAGTACTTC. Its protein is CASSPHGDTSYEQYF.

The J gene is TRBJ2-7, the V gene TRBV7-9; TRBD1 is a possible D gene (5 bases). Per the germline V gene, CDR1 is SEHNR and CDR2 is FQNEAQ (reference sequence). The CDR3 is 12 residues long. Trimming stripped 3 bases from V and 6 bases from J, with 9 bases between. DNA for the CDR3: TGTGCCAGCAGCTTCCAGGGATCCGAGCAGTACTTC. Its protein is CASSFQGSEQYF.

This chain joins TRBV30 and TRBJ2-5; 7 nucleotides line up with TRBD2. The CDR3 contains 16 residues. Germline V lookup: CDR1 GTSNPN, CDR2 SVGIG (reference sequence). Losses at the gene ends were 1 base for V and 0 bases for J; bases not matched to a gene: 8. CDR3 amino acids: CAWSGHPGGYQETQYF. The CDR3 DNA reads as TGTGCCTGGAGTGGACACCCCGGGGGGTACCAAGAGACCCAGTACTTC.

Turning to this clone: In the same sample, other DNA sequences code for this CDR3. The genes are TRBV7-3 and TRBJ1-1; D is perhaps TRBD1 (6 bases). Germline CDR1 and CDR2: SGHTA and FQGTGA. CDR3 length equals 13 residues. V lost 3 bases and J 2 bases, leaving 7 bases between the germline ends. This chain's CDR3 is CASSLDRNTEAFF. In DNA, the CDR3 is TGTGCCAGCAGCTTGGACAGAAACACTGAAGCTTTCTTT.

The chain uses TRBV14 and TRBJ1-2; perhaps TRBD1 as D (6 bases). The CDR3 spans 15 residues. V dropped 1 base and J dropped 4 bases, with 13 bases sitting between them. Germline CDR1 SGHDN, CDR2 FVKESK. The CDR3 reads CASSQGATGSYGYTF. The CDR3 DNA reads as TGTGCCAGCAGCCAAGGGGCGACAGGATCCTATGGCTACACCTTC.

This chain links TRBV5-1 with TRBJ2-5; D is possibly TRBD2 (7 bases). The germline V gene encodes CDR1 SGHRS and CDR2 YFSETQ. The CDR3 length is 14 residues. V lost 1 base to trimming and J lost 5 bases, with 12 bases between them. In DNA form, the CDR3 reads TGCGCCAGCAGCTTGTCGGGGGGCGGGGAGACCCAGTACTTC. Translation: CASSLSGGGETQYF.

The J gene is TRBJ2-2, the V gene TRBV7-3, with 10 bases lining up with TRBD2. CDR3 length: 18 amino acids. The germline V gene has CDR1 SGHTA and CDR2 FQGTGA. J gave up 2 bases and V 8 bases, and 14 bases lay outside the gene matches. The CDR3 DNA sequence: TGTGCCAGCCTCAGCTTGCGTAGCGGGGGGAAAAACACCGGGGAGCTGTTTTTT. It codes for CASLSLRSGGKNTGELFF. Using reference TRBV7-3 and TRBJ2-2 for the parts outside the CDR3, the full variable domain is GAGVSQTPSNKVTEKGKYVELRCDPISGHTALYWYRQSLGQGPEFLIYFQGTGAADDSGLPNDRFFAVRPEGSVSTLKIQRTERGDSAVYLCASLSLRSGGKNTGELFFGEGSRLTVL.

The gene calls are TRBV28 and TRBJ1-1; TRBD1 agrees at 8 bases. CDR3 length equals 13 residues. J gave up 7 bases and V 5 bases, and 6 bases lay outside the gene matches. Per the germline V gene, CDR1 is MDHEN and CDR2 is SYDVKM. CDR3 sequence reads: CASSTFRGLEAFF. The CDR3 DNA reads TGTGCCAGCAGTACCTTCAGGGGGCTTGAAGCTTTCTTT.

CDR3 loop: CASSNSGLGGNEQFF. CDR3 in DNA: TGTGCCAGCTCTAACTCGGGACTAGGGGGAAATGAGCAGTTCTTC. The chain recombines TRBV18 with TRBJ2-1; 8 bases match TRBD2. The CDR3 loop spans 15 amino acids. Germline lookup yields CDR1 KGHSH and CDR2 LQKENI. J gave up 7 bases and V 6 bases, and 11 bases lay outside the gene matches.

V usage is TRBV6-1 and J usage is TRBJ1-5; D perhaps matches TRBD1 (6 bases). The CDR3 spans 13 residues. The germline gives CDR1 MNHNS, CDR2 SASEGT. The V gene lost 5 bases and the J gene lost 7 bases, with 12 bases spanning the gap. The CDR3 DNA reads TGTGCCAGCAGTTTCACAGGGAAACAGCCCCAGCATTTT. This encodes CASSFTGKQPQHF.

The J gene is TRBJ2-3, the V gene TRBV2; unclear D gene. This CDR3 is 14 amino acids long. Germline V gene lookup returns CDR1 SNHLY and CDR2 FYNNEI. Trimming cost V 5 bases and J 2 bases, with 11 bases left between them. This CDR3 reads CASSSLAVTDTQYF. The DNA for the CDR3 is TGTGCCAGCAGTTCCCTTGCGGTCACAGATACGCAGTATTTT.

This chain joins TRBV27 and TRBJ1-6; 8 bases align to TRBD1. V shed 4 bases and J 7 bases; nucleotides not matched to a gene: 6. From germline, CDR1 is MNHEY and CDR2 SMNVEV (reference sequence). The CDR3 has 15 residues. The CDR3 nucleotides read TGTGCCAGCAGTTCCCGACAGGGGCTAAATTCACCCCTCCACTTT. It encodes CASSSRQGLNSPLHF.

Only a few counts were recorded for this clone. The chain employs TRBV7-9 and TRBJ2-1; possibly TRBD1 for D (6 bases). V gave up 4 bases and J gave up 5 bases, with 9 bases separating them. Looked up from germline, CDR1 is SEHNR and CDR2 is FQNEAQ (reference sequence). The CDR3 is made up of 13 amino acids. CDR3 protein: CASSSYRDNEQFF. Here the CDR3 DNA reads TGTGCCAGCAGCTCATACAGGGACAATGAGCAGTTCTTC.

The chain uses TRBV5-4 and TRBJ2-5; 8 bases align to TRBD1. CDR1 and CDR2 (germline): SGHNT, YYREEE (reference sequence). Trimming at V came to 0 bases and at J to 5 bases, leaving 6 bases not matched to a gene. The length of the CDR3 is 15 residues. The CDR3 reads CASSLGQGAHETQYF. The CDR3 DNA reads TGTGCCAGCAGCTTGGGCCAGGGGGCCCACGAGACCCAGTACTTC.

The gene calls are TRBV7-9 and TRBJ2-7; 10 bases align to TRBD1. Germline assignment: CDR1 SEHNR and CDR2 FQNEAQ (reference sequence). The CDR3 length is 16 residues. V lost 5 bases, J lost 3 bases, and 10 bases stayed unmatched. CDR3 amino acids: CASSLWDRGTIYEQYF. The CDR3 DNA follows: TGTGCCAGCAGCCTCTGGGACAGGGGAACGATCTACGAGCAGTACTTC.

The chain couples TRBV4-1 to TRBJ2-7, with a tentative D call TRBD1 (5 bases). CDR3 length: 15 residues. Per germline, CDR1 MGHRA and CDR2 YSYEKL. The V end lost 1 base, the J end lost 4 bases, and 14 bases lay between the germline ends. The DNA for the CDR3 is TGCGCCAGCAGCCAAGTGTTCAGAAAGGGGTACGAGCAGTACTTC. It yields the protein CASSQVFRKGYEQYF.

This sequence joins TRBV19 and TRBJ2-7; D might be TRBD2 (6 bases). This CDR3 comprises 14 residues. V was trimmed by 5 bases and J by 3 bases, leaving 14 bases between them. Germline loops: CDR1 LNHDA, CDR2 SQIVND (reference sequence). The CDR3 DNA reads TGTGCCAGTAGTCGGGGCGGGACCCACTACGAGCAGTACTTC. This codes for CASSRGGTHYEQYF.

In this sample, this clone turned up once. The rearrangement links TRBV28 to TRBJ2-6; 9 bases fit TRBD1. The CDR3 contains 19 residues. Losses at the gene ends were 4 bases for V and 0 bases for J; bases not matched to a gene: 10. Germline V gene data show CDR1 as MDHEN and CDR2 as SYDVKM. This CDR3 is CASSSQWTGDHSGANVLTF. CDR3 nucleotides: TGTGCCAGCAGTTCTCAATGGACAGGGGACCACTCTGGGGCCAACGTCCTGACTTTC.